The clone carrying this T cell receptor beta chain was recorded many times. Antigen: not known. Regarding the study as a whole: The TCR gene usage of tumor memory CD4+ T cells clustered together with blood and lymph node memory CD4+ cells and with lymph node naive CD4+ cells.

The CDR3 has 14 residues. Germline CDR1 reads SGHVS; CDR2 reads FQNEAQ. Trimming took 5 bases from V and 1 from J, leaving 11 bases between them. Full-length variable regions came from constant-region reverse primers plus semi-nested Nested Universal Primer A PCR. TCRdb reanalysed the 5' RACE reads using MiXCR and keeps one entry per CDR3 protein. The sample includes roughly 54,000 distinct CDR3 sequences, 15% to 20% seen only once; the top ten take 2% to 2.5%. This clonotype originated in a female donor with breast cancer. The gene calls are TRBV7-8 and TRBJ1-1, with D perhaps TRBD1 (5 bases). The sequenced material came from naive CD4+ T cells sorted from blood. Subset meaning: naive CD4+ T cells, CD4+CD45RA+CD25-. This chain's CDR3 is CASSQNQGNTEAFF. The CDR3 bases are TGTGCCAGCAGCCAAAACCAGGGGAACACTGAAGCTTTCTTT.